The clone carrying this T cell receptor (beta chain) was found many times. Documented time point: after trial treatment. The treatment was: LDRT plus nivolumab, ipilimumab, low-dose cyclophosphamide and aspirin (RACIN trial). These data come from a study of low-dose radiotherapy and immunotherapy resistance in tumors. Study context: Members of Cohort 2 were treated with 1 Gy per fraction every two weeks; their total was 13 Gy over 26 weeks.

TRAV- and TRBV-specific primers, spanning alpha and beta chains, primed first-strand cDNA. TCRs were put through 20 PCR cycles of amplification with Phusion. A constant-region primer and the V-primer adapter served as the primer pair. The authors amplified isolated mRNA by in vitro transcription. TCRdb re-called the reads with MiXCR, one entry per CDR3 protein. The table has about 58,000 distinct CDR3 sequences, about 23% seen once; the top ten hold 6.5% to 8%. V gave up 3 bases and J gave up 0 bases; unmatched junction bases: 9. This CDR3 is built from 16 residues. CDR1 and CDR2 from the germline V gene are DFQATT and SNEGSKA (reference sequence).

The sequence was collected from a male donor with prostate cancer. V gene TRBV20-1 combines with J gene TRBJ2-3; 7 bases agree with TRBD1. This sample comprised PBMCs, obtained after low-dose radiotherapy plus immunotherapy. The chain's CDR3 is CSASSPGQKSTDTQYF. In DNA, the CDR3 is TGCAGTGCTAGTTCCCCGGGACAGAAAAGCACAGATACGCAGTATTTT.